The 22 T cell receptor beta chains in this list originate from one sample, sequenced in a study of blood T cell repertoires in COVID-19. Repertoires were generated with immunoSEQ multiplex PCR, while TCRdb's copy carries only in-frame clones and drops some. The table has about 200,000 clones, about 81% seen once; the top ten hold 8% to 10%. Sequences were obtained from peripheral blood. The source is a woman of 80 years or more with COVID-19, enrolled during active disease.

The V call is TRBV7-2, the J call TRBJ1-2; D ambiguous. The CDR3 length is 13 residues. The germline gives CDR1 SGHTA, CDR2 FQGNSA. The V end lost 1 base, the J end lost 7 bases, and 10 bases lay between the germline ends. CDR3 in amino acids: CASSLEARSGYTF. CDR3 sequence (DNA): TGTGCCAGCAGCTTAGAGGCTCGGAGTGGCTACACCTTC.

DNA of the CDR3: TGTGCCTGGAGTCAATCCCAAAACAGGGCCCAGCATTTT. Protein product: CAWSQSQNRAQHF. V gene TRBV30 combines with J gene TRBJ1-5; a possible D gene is TRBD1 (6 bases). The CDR3 totals 13 residues. Looked up from germline, CDR1 is GTSNPN and CDR2 is SVGIG (reference sequence). Between the trimmed V and J ends, which lost 2 bases and 11 bases, there was a span of 16 bases.

In this sample, this clone turned up once. The CDR3 sequence: CASSDVAAANYGYTF. The CDR3 coding sequence is TGCGCCAGCAGTGATGTTGCGGCAGCTAACTATGGCTACACCTTC. The genes are TRBV10-2 and TRBJ1-2; D unclear. V lost 3 bases to trimming and J lost 0 bases, with 11 bases between them. The length of the CDR3 is 15 residues. Germline V gene lookup returns CDR1 WSHSY and CDR2 SAAADI.

The chain combines TRBV6-5 with TRBJ1-3, with a tentative D call TRBD1 (6 bases). CDR1 and CDR2 (germline): MNHEY, SVGAGI. V was trimmed by 6 bases and J by 2 bases, leaving 14 bases between them. The CDR3 is 15 residues long. CDR3 residues: CASRSGQSAGNTIYF. In DNA, the CDR3 is TGTGCCAGCAGGTCCGGACAGTCTGCTGGAAACACCATATATTTT.

This chain links TRBV6-2 or TRBV6-3 with TRBJ2-2, with D perhaps matching TRBD2 (7 bases). Per the germline V gene, CDR1 is MNHEY and CDR2 is SVGEGT. V shed 2 bases and J shed 4 bases, with 17 bases lying between them. This CDR3 comprises 17 residues. For the CDR3, the DNA is TGTGCCAGCAGTTACCACCTAGGCGGGGGCTCCACCGGGGAGCTGTTTTTT. Translated: CASSYHLGGGSTGELFF.

This rearrangement joins TRBV7-3 to TRBJ2-3; no definite D call. The CDR3 spans 14 residues. Between the trimmed V and J ends, which lost 1 base and 4 bases, there was a span of 9 bases. CDR1 and CDR2 from the germline V gene are SGHTA and FQGTGA. The CDR3 here is CASSLRDSADTQYF. CDR3 sequence (DNA): TGTGCCAGCAGCTTAAGAGATAGTGCAGATACGCAGTATTTT.

The table lists this clone with a few counts. CDR3 amino acids: CATSAYRGITEAFF. CDR3 DNA: TGTGCCACCAGCGCTTATCGAGGGATTACTGAAGCTTTCTTT. The chain is built from TRBV15 and TRBJ1-1, with D hard to call. The CDR3 runs 14 residues. Germline V gene lookup returns CDR1 LNHNV and CDR2 YYDKDF (reference sequence). The ends were cut back, 5 bases at V and 5 bases at J, with 15 bases in the middle. The variable domain in full, completed from reference TRBV15 and TRBJ1-1, reads DAMVIQNPRYQVTQFGKPVTLSCSQTLNHNVMYWYQQKSSQAPKLLFHYYDKDFNNEADTPDNFQSRRPNTSFCFLDIRSPGLGDTAMYLCATSAYRGITEAFFGQGTRLTVV.

This sequence joins TRBV5-1 and TRBJ2-3, with 15 bases fitting TRBD2. Germline V gives CDR1 SGHRS, CDR2 YFSETQ. CDR3 size: 17 residues. With 5 bases clipped from V and 2 bases from J, the junction kept 6 bases outside the gene matches. CDR3 amino acids: CASRTGLAGGPTDTQYF. DNA for the CDR3: TGCGCCAGCAGGACGGGACTAGCGGGGGGACCCACAGATACGCAGTATTTT.

This clone was picked up a small number of times. The chain couples TRBV24-1 to TRBJ1-2; 10 bases line up with TRBD1. With V trimmed by 6 bases and J by 8 bases, 11 bases remained unmatched. CDR3 size: 15 residues. Germline V gene data show CDR1 as KGHDR and CDR2 as SFDVKD. The DNA of the CDR3 is TGTGCCACCAGTCCCGGGACAGGGGACTCAGAAGGCTACACCTTC. This translates into CATSPGTGDSEGYTF.

This chain joins TRBV6-5 and TRBJ2-4; 8 nucleotides line up with TRBD1. V was pared by 5 bases and J by 3 bases, with 3 bases of the junction left unmatched. This CDR3 has 14 amino acids. CDR1 and CDR2 from the germline V gene are MNHEY and SVGAGI. Here the CDR3 DNA reads TGTGCCAGCAGTACAGGGGGTAACAAAAACATTCAGTACTTC. It yields the protein CASSTGGNKNIQYF.

The genes are TRBV18 and TRBJ2-7; 7 bases are a match to TRBD1. The CDR3 is made up of 13 amino acids. J was trimmed by 5 bases and V by 2 bases; bases with no gene match: 3. The germline CDR1 and CDR2 sequences are KGHSH and LQKENI. CDR3 sequence: CASSPTGVHEQYF. As DNA, the CDR3 is TGTGCCAGCTCACCAACAGGGGTTCACGAGCAGTACTTC.

This clone was recorded once. CDR3 bases: TGTGCCAGCGGACCACAGGGGAGCTTTCAGCCCCAGCATTTT. This codes for CASGPQGSFQPQHF. V and J are TRBV27 and TRBJ1-5; 7 bases match TRBD1. The CDR3 runs to 14 residues. The germline CDR1 and CDR2 sequences are MNHEY and SMNVEV (reference sequence). Trimming took 8 bases from V and 6 from J; bases not matched to a gene: 10.

The chain couples TRBV3-1 (or the pseudogene TRBV3-2) to TRBJ1-1, with 7 bases that match TRBD1. CDR3 length: 12 amino acids. Germline assignment: CDR1 LGHDT and CDR2 YNNKEL (reference sequence). V was clipped by 3 bases and J by 8 bases; unmatched bases: 3. The CDR3: CASSQTGWEAFF. CDR3 DNA sequence: TGTGCCAGCAGCCAGACAGGGTGGGAAGCTTTCTTT.

This clone was counted a few times. J is TRBJ1-6 and V is TRBV18, with a possible D match to TRBD1 (6 bases). This CDR3 is 13 amino acids long. Germline CDR1 reads KGHSH; CDR2 reads LQKENI. V gave up 5 bases and J gave up 8 bases, with 10 bases separating them. This CDR3 is CASSIQGDSPLHF. The CDR3 nucleotides read TGTGCCAGCTCAATACAGGGAGATTCACCCCTCCACTTT.

The count of this clone is one. Additional DNA sequences in this sample encode the identical CDR3. V and J are TRBV6-5 and TRBJ1-2; weak D call: TRBD1 (5 bases). V lost 6 bases and J lost 2, with 7 bases in between. The CDR3 spans 12 residues. Germline V gives CDR1 MNHEY, CDR2 SVGAGI. CDR3 region: CASRRGNYGYTF. The CDR3, as DNA: TGTGCCAGCAGGCGGGGGAACTATGGCTACACCTTC.

The chain links TRBV3-1 (or the pseudogene TRBV3-2) to TRBJ2-5, with D unclear. The CDR3 covers 14 residues. Germline V lookup: CDR1 LGHDT, CDR2 YNNKEL (reference sequence). V lost 0 bases, J lost 3 bases, and 8 bases lay in between. DNA of the CDR3: TGTGCCAGCAGCCAAGATTTTCTTAAAGAGACCCAGTACTTC. Encoded protein: CASSQDFLKETQYF.

J is TRBJ1-1 and V is TRBV18; D unresolved. Between the trimmed V and J ends, which lost 3 bases and 3 bases, there was a span of 8 bases. The CDR3 spans 13 residues. Per germline, CDR1 KGHSH and CDR2 LQKENI. The CDR3 spells CASSPARDTEAFF. The CDR3 region has the DNA TGTGCCAGCTCACCGGCGAGGGACACTGAAGCTTTCTTT.

The rearrangement links TRBV19 to TRBJ2-1; possibly TRBD2 for D (5 bases). Germline CDR1 LNHDA, CDR2 SQIVND (reference sequence). The length of the CDR3 is 15 residues. The ends were cut back, 8 bases at V and 4 bases at J, with 18 bases in the middle. The CDR3 sequence is CASRRASATYNEQFF. CDR3 sequence (DNA): TGTGCCAGTCGGCGGGCCAGCGCTACTTACAATGAGCAGTTCTTC.

This clone has a single count. The chain employs TRBV10-3 and TRBJ2-6; D perhaps matches TRBD1 (6 bases). This CDR3 comprises 16 residues. Trimming pared 4 bases from V and 2 bases from J, leaving 12 bases between. The germline gives CDR1 ENHRY, CDR2 SYGVKD. CDR3 nucleotide sequence: TGTGCCATCAGTGTTGGCAGGGGAGCTGGGGCCAACGTCCTGACTTTC. Translating gives CAISVGRGAGANVLTF.

The rearrangement joins TRBV18 to TRBJ2-1; 8 nucleotides agree with TRBD1. Germline V CDR1 and CDR2: KGHSH, LQKENI. Trimming cost V 3 bases and J 0 bases; bases outside gene matches: 1. CDR3 size: 15 residues. The CDR3 DNA follows: TGTGCCAGCTCACCTGGGACAGGCTCCTACAATGAGCAGTTCTTC. This sequence encodes CASSPGTGSYNEQFF.

J is TRBJ1-1 and V is TRBV7-9; TRBD1 matches 8 bases. The CDR3 runs to 13 residues. V was pared by 2 bases and J by 6 bases, with 2 bases of the junction left unmatched. The germline CDR1 and CDR2 sequences are SEHNR and FQNEAQ (reference sequence). The CDR3 bases are TGTGCCAGCAGCTTAATCAGGGGGCCTGAAGCTTTCTTT. This translates into CASSLIRGPEAFF.

The chain has TRBV19 and TRBJ2-7; the D is unclear. V was shortened by 8 bases and J by 0 bases, with 14 bases between the two germline ends. The CDR3 sequence is 14 residues long. Per germline, CDR1 LNHDA and CDR2 SQIVND (reference sequence). CDR3 nucleotide sequence: TGTGCCAGTTCCTCTGGCCCACACTCCTACGAGCAGTACTTC. It yields the protein CASSSGPHSYEQYF.